The 23 T cell receptor beta chains presented below share a single source sample, sequenced in a study of cytomegalovirus exposure and HLA in healthy donors. PCR primers comprised 60 Vbeta and 13 Jbeta primers. Assay: immunoSEQ multiplex PCR; the TCRdb copy retains only in-frame clones and omits some. The sample holds around 120,000 clones, over 65% seen once. The source material was PBMCs. The receptors were gathered from a man younger than 35 in good health and CMV-seronegative.

This chain connects TRBV5-4 to TRBJ1-1, with 7 bases that match TRBD1. The CDR3 runs 16 residues. Germline V gives CDR1 SGHNT, CDR2 YYREEE (reference sequence). Trimming cost V 0 bases and J 1 base; bases outside gene matches: 6. The CDR3 protein is CASSLAWQGGNTEAFF. CDR3 nucleotide sequence: TGTGCCAGCAGCTTGGCCTGGCAGGGGGGGAACACTGAAGCTTTCTTT. The full variable domain, completed using reference TRBV5-4 and TRBJ1-1, is ETGVTQSPTHLIKTRGQQVTLRCSSQSGHNTVSWYQQALGQGPQFIFQYYREEENGRGNFPPRFSGLQFPNYSSELNVNALELDDSALYLCASSLAWQGGNTEAFFGQGTRLTVV.

This clone occurred once. One junction end does not reproduce the germline sequence, and a read error may be involved. The chain recombines TRBV28 with TRBJ1-3, with no clear D. The CDR3 has 14 residues. Germline V gene data show CDR1 as MDHEN and CDR2 as SYDVKM. CDR3 DNA sequence: TGTGCCAGCAGTTTCGGCGGCTCTGGAAACGCCATATATTTT. The encoded protein is CASSFGGSGNAIYF.

This clone was detected only a few times. J is TRBJ2-7 and V is TRBV18, with D possibly matching TRBD1 (5 bases). The CDR3 is 13 amino acids. CDR1 is KGHSH and CDR2 is LQKENI in the germline V gene. The V end lost 3 bases, the J end lost 6 bases, and 12 bases lay between the germline ends. The chain's CDR3 is CASSPWLGVEQYF. The CDR3 DNA is TGTGCCAGCTCACCTTGGTTAGGGGTCGAGCAGTACTTC. The full variable domain, rest sourced from reference TRBV18 and TRBJ2-7, is NAGVMQNPRHLVRRRGQEARLRCSPMKGHSHVYWYRQLPEEGLKFMVYLQKENIIDESGMPKERFSAEFPKEGPSILRIQQVVRGDSAAYFCASSPWLGVEQYFGPGTRLTVT.

The chain recombines TRBV14 with TRBJ1-2; D gene ambiguous. V lost 1 base and J lost 7, with 10 bases in between. Germline V gives CDR1 SGHDN, CDR2 FVKESK. The CDR3 sequence is 13 residues long. In DNA, the CDR3 is TGTGCCAGCAGCCAAGCGGGTGTCGGTGGCTACACCTTC. Its protein is CASSQAGVGGYTF.

V is TRBV2 and J is TRBJ2-7, with TRBD2 matching 7 bases. V was pared by 9 bases and J by 5 bases, with 13 bases of the junction left unmatched. The CDR3 is 14 amino acids. Germline V lookup: CDR1 SNHLY, CDR2 FYNNEI. The CDR3 region is CASAPLGGTHEQYF. Written as DNA, the CDR3 is TGTGCCAGTGCTCCGCTGGGGGGGACCCACGAGCAGTACTTC. The variable domain in full, completed from reference TRBV2 and TRBJ2-7, reads EPEVTQTPSHQVTQMGQEVILRCVPISNHLYFYWYRQILGQKVEFLVSFYNNEISEKSEIFDDQFSVERPDGSNFTLKIRSTKLEDSAMYFCASAPLGGTHEQYFGPGTRLTVT.

This rearrangement joins TRBV5-4 to TRBJ1-1; possible D gene TRBD1, 6 bases. Trimming pared 0 bases from V and 6 bases from J, leaving 15 bases between. Germline V gene lookup returns CDR1 SGHNT and CDR2 YYREEE (reference sequence). The CDR3 runs to 15 residues. CDR3 sequence (DNA): TGTGCCAGCAGCTTGGAGTCCGGGAGGGGGGCTGAAGCTTTCTTT. This gives the protein CASSLESGRGAEAFF. The full variable domain, with the rest looked up from reference TRBV5-4 and TRBJ1-1, is ETGVTQSPTHLIKTRGQQVTLRCSSQSGHNTVSWYQQALGQGPQFIFQYYREEENGRGNFPPRFSGLQFPNYSSELNVNALELDDSALYLCASSLESGRGAEAFFGQGTRLTVV.

This chain connects TRBV9 to TRBJ2-1, with 7 bases identical to TRBD2. Germline V gene sequence: CDR1 SGDLS, CDR2 YYNGEE. The V and J ends lost 3 bases and 2 bases, in that order; junction bases with no gene match: 2. The CDR3 is made up of 14 amino acids. This CDR3 is CASSASGTYNEQFF. CDR3 sequence (DNA): TGTGCCAGCAGCGCAAGCGGGACCTACAATGAGCAGTTCTTC.

The chain is built from TRBV5-1 and TRBJ1-1; TRBD1 might be the D (5 bases). The germline gives CDR1 SGHRS, CDR2 YFSETQ. V was trimmed by 0 bases and J by 6 bases, leaving 6 bases between them. The CDR3 runs 12 residues. The CDR3 nucleotides read TGCGCCAGCAGCTTGGAGGGGCCTGAAGCTTTCTTT. Translating it yields CASSLEGPEAFF.

The chain recombines TRBV11-1 with TRBJ2-3; 9 bases line up with TRBD2. This CDR3 is built from 17 residues. Unmatched junction bases numbered 14, after V lost 6 bases and J lost 4 bases. CDR1 and CDR2 from the germline V gene are SGHAT and FQDESV (reference sequence). CDR3 region: CASSFQSGTSFPDTQYF. CDR3 DNA sequence: TGTGCCAGCAGTTTCCAGTCCGGGACTAGCTTCCCAGATACGCAGTATTTT.

The rearrangement links TRBV19 to TRBJ2-5, with TRBD1 matching over 8 bases. TRBJ2-7 explains the end of the DNA better; the J call may be wrong. Germline loops: CDR1 LNHDA, CDR2 SQIVND (reference sequence). The CDR3 runs 15 residues. CDR3: CASSNAGGRSYEQYF. CDR3 sequence (DNA): TGTGCCAGTAGTAACGCAGGGGGCAGATCCTACGAGCAGTACTTC.

This clone was counted between two and nine times. This sequence joins TRBV27 and TRBJ1-1; D perhaps matches TRBD1 (6 bases). Germline V gene lookup returns CDR1 MNHEY and CDR2 SMNVEV (reference sequence). Trimming stripped 5 bases from V and 0 bases from J, with 13 bases between. This CDR3 comprises 15 residues. In DNA form, the CDR3 reads TGTGCCAGCAGTCTGGAACGACAGGTGAACACTGAAGCTTTCTTT. Translation gives CASSLERQVNTEAFF.

The chain carries TRBV15 and TRBJ1-5, with D possibly TRBD1 on 5 matching bases. Germline V gives CDR1 LNHNV, CDR2 YYDKDF (reference sequence). V lost 5 bases, J lost 6 bases, and 11 bases lay in between. This CDR3 comprises 13 residues. Here the CDR3 reads CATSYQGGQPQHF. The CDR3 coding sequence is TGTGCCACCAGCTATCAGGGTGGTCAGCCCCAGCATTTT.

This chain links TRBV11-2 with TRBJ2-2; 10 bases fit TRBD1. The CDR3 length is 19 residues. CDR1 and CDR2 from the germline V gene are SGHAT and FQNNGV. V lost 4 bases, J lost 3 bases, and 14 bases stayed unmatched. CDR3 loop: CASSSTGTGEYVYTGELFF. The CDR3 DNA reads as TGTGCCAGCAGCTCGACCGGGACAGGGGAGTATGTGTACACCGGGGAGCTGTTTTTT.

The J gene is TRBJ2-2, the V gene TRBV11-2; D unclear. This CDR3 is built from 12 residues. CDR1 and CDR2 from the germline V gene are SGHAT and FQNNGV. Trimming stripped 5 bases from V and 5 bases from J, with 6 bases between. The CDR3 sequence is CASSISTGELFF. DNA of the CDR3: TGTGCCAGCAGCATCAGTACCGGGGAGCTGTTTTTT. The full variable domain, rest sourced from reference TRBV11-2 and TRBJ2-2, is EAGVAQSPRYKIIEKRQSVAFWCNPISGHATLYWYQQILGQGPKLLIQFQNNGVVDDSQLPKDRFSAERLKGVDSTLKIQPAKLEDSAVYLCASSISTGELFFGEGSRLTVL.

V usage is TRBV19 and J usage is TRBJ1-1, with D maybe TRBD1 (6 bases). Germline V lookup: CDR1 LNHDA, CDR2 SQIVND (reference sequence). The CDR3 covers 17 residues. Deletions cut 3 bases from V and 2 bases from J, with 19 bases between. The CDR3 is CASSIRPFPGQNTEAFF. The CDR3 DNA follows: TGTGCCAGTAGTATTCGACCCTTCCCGGGACAAAACACTGAAGCTTTCTTT. The entire variable domain, with the rest obtained from reference TRBV19 and TRBJ1-1, is as follows: DGGITQSPKYLFRKEGQNVTLSCEQNLNHDAMYWYRQDPGQGLRLIYYSQIVNDFQKGDIAEGYSVSREKKESFPLTVTSAQKNPTAFYLCASSIRPFPGQNTEAFFGQGTRLTVV.

V and J are TRBV5-1 and TRBJ2-7; possible D gene TRBD2, 6 bases. The germline V and J ends were trimmed by 4 bases and 5 bases, with 13 bases remaining between them. The CDR3 contains 13 residues. Germline V gene sequence: CDR1 SGHRS, CDR2 YFSETQ. CDR3 nucleotides: TGCGCCAGCAGCACCGGGACTCTTAACGAGCAGTACTTC. As protein: CASSTGTLNEQYF.

This rearrangement joins TRBV2 to TRBJ2-2; perhaps TRBD1 as D (5 bases). This CDR3 contains 16 residues. CDR1 is SNHLY and CDR2 is FYNNEI in the germline V gene. The V end lost 5 bases, the J end lost 0 bases, and 13 bases lay between the germline ends. CDR3 amino acids: CASSNAGHANTGELFF. DNA of the CDR3: TGTGCCAGCAGTAACGCAGGGCACGCGAACACCGGGGAGCTGTTTTTT. Full variable domain (remainder filled in from reference TRBV2 and TRBJ2-2): EPEVTQTPSHQVTQMGQEVILRCVPISNHLYFYWYRQILGQKVEFLVSFYNNEISEKSEIFDDQFSVERPDGSNFTLKIRSTKLEDSAMYFCASSNAGHANTGELFFGEGSRLTVL.

This chain connects TRBV7-6 to TRBJ1-2; 8 bases are a match to TRBD1. The CDR3 has 14 amino acids. Germline V gene data show CDR1 as SGHVS and CDR2 as FNYEAQ. J gave up 8 bases and V 4 bases, and 9 bases lay outside the gene matches. CDR3 protein: CASSSLTGEEGYTF. The CDR3 DNA follows: TGTGCCAGCAGCTCATTGACAGGGGAAGAAGGCTACACCTTC. Full variable domain (outside the CDR3, taken from reference TRBV7-6 and TRBJ1-2): GAGVSQSPRYKVTKRGQDVALRCDPISGHVSLYWYRQALGQGPEFLTYFNYEAQQDKSGLPNDRFSAERPEGSISTLTIQRTEQRDSAMYRCASSSLTGEEGYTFGSGTRLTVV.

The chain employs TRBV6-5 and TRBJ2-7; weak D call: TRBD2 (5 bases). Germline CDR1 is MNHEY and CDR2 is SVGAGI. The ends were cut back, 3 bases at V and 6 bases at J, with 21 bases in the middle. CDR3 size: 16 residues. In nucleotides, the CDR3 is TGTGCCAGCAGTTATTCGCGCTTCCGGCGGGCTAGCGAGCAGTACTTC. Translating it yields CASSYSRFRRASEQYF.

The chain joins TRBV2 to TRBJ1-1, with D tentatively TRBD1 (5 bases). The length of the CDR3 is 15 residues. CDR1 SNHLY and CDR2 FYNNEI come from the germline V gene. V lost 3 bases to trimming and J lost 8 bases, with 19 bases between them. The DNA for the CDR3 is TGTGCCAGCAGTGAGGAATTGCAGGGAAGTACGGAAGCTTTCTTT. Translation gives CASSEELQGSTEAFF.

The rearrangement links TRBV7-8 to TRBJ1-3; D ambiguous. Trimming left V 7 bases short and J 0 bases short, with 7 bases between. This CDR3 spans 13 amino acids. Germline CDR1 reads SGHVS; CDR2 reads FQNEAQ. CDR3 in DNA: TGTGCCAGCAAAGACTACTCTGGAAACACCATATATTTT. This codes for CASKDYSGNTIYF.

This chain links TRBV19 with TRBJ1-2; weak D call: TRBD1 (5 bases). CDR3 length equals 15 residues. CDR1 and CDR2 (germline): LNHDA, SQIVND (reference sequence). V dropped 2 bases and J dropped 2 bases, with 12 bases sitting between them. The CDR3 sequence is CASSITGRPNYGYTF. Here the CDR3 DNA reads TGTGCCAGTAGTATAACAGGAAGGCCGAACTATGGCTACACCTTC.

The rearrangement links TRBV5-1 to TRBJ2-1, with D maybe TRBD2 (6 bases). The germline gives CDR1 SGHRS, CDR2 YFSETQ. V lost 5 bases and J lost 5, with 14 bases in between. The CDR3 extends over 14 amino acids. CDR3 sequence: CASRQGGIDNEQFF. The CDR3 nucleotides are TGCGCCAGCAGGCAGGGAGGTATTGACAATGAGCAGTTCTTC.